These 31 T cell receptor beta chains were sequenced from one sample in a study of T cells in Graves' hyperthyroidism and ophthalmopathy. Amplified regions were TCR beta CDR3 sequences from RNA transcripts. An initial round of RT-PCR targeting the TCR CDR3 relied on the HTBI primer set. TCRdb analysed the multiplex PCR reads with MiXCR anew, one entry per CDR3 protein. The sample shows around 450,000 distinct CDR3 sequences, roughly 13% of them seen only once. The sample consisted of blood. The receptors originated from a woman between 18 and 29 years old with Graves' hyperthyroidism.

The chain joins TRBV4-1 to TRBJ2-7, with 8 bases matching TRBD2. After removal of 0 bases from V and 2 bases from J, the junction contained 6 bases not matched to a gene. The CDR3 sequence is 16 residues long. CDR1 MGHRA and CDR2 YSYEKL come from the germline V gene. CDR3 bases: TGCGCCAGCAGCCAAGATCCACTAGCGGCTACCTACGAGCAGTACTTC. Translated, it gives CASSQDPLAATYEQYF.

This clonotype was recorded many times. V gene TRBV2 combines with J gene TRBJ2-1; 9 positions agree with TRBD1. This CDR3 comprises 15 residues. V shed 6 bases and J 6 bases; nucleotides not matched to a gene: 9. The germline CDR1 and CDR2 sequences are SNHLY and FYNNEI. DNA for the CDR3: TGTGCCAGCAGCATGAGGACAGGGGCTGGCAATGAGCAGTTCTTC. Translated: CASSMRTGAGNEQFF. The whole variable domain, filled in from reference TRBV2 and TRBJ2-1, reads EPEVTQTPSHQVTQMGQEVILRCVPISNHLYFYWYRQILGQKVEFLVSFYNNEISEKSEIFDDQFSVERPDGSNFTLKIRSTKLEDSAMYFCASSMRTGAGNEQFFGPGTRLTVL.

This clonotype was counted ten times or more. The CDR3 spells CASSLSPDEQYF. The CDR3 DNA reads TGTGCCAGCAGCCTTAGTCCAGACGAGCAGTACTTC. V is TRBV7-9 and J is TRBJ2-7; no definite D call. Germline V gene sequence: CDR1 SEHNR, CDR2 FQNEAQ (reference sequence). The CDR3 covers 12 residues. The ends were cut back, 5 bases at V and 5 bases at J, with 10 bases in the middle.

Here the CDR3 reads CASSFAGGPEDTQYF. The CDR3 DNA sequence: TGTGCCAGCAGCTTCGCGGGAGGGCCAGAAGATACGCAGTATTTT. This rearrangement joins TRBV5-6 to TRBJ2-3; 9 bases line up with TRBD2. This CDR3 is 15 amino acids long. Germline V gives CDR1 SGHDT, CDR2 YYEEEE. V was pared by 2 bases and J by 5 bases, with 6 bases of the junction left unmatched.

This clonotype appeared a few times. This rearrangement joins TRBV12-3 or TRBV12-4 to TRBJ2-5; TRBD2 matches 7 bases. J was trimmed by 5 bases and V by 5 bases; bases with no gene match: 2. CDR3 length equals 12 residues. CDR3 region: CASSTSAETQYF. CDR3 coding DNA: TGTGCCAGCAGTACTAGCGCGGAGACCCAGTACTTC.

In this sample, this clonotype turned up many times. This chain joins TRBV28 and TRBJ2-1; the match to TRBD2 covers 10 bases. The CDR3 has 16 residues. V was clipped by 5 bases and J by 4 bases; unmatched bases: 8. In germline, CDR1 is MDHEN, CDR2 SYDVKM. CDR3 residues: CASSIPSSGSYNEQFF. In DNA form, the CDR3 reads TGTGCCAGCAGTATCCCTTCTAGCGGGAGTTACAATGAGCAGTTCTTC.

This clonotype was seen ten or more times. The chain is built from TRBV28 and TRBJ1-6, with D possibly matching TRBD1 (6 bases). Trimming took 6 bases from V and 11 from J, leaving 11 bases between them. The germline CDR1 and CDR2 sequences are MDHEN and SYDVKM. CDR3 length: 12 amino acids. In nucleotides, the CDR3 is TGTGCCAGCAGAGGGGGGGGAACACCCCTCCACTTT. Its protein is CASRGGGTPLHF.

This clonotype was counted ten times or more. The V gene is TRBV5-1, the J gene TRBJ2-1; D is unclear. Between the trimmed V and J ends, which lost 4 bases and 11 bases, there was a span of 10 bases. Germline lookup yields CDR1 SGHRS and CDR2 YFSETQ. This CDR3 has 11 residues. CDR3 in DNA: TGCGCCAGCAGCGCGGACCGTAAGCAGTTCTTC. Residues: CASSADRKQFF. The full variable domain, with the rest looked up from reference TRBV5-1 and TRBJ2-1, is KAGVTQTPRYLIKTRGQQVTLSCSPISGHRSVSWYQQTPGQGLQFLFEYFSETQRNKGNFPGRFSGRQFSNSRSEMNVSTLELGDSALYLCASSADRKQFFGPGTRLTVL.

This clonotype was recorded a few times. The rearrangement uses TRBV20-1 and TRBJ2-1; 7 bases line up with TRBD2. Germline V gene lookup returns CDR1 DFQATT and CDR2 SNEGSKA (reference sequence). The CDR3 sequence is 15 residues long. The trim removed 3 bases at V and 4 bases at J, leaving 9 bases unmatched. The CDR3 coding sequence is TGCAGTGCTAGGTACCCAGCGGGGATATACAATGAGCAGTTCTTC. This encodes CSARYPAGIYNEQFF.

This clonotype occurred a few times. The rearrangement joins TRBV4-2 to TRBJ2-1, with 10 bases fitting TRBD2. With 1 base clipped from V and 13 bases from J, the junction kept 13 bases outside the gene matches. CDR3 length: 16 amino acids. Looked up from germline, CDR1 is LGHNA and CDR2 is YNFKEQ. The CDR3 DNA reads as TGTGCCAGCAGCCAAGTCACTAGCGGGACTAGAGTGAGTCAGTTCTTC. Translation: CASSQVTSGTRVSQFF.

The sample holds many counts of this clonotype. As DNA, the CDR3 is TGCAGTGCTAAAGCGAGACCCGGCGATGAGCAGTTCTTC. Protein sequence: CSAKARPGDEQFF. The chain is built from TRBV20-1 and TRBJ2-1; no clear D. Germline V gene data show CDR1 as DFQATT and CDR2 as SNEGSKA (reference sequence). This CDR3 region has 13 residues. Trimming cost V 4 bases and J 8 bases, with 15 bases left between them.

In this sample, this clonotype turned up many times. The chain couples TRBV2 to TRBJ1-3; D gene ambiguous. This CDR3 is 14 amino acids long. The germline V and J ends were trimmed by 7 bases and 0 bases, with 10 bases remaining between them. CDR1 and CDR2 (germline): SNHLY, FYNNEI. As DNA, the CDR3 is TGTGCCAGCAAAGGCATTTCCTCTGGAAACACCATATATTTT. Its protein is CASKGISSGNTIYF.

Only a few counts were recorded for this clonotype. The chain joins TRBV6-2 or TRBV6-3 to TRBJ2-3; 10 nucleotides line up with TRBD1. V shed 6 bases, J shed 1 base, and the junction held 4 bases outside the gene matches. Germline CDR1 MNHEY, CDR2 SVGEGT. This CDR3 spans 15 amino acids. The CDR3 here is CASSQTGGGTDTQYF. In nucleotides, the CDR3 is TGTGCCAGCAGCCAGACAGGGGGCGGCACAGATACGCAGTATTTT.

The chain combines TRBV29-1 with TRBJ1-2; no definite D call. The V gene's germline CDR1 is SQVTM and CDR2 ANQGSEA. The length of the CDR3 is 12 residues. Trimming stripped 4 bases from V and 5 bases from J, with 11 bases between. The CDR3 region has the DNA TGCAGCGTTGCGACATTTGATTATGGCTACACCTTC. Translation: CSVATFDYGYTF.

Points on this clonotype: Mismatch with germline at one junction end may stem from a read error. The CDR3 is CASSSQETQCF. The CDR3 region has the DNA TGTGCCAGCAGCTCGCAAGAGACCCAGTGCTTC. The chain couples TRBV7-9 to TRBJ2-5; no reliable D call. Germline CDR1 is SEHNR and CDR2 is FQNEAQ (reference sequence). This CDR3 comprises 11 residues.

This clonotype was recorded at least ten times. The CDR3 protein is CASVGVHQETQYF. CDR3 bases: TGTGCCAGCGTTGGGGTACACCAAGAGACCCAGTACTTC. The V gene is TRBV7-2, the J gene TRBJ2-5; no clear D gene. The germline gives CDR1 SGHTA, CDR2 FQGNSA. The CDR3 length is 13 residues. Trimming stripped 8 bases from V and 0 bases from J, with 10 bases between.

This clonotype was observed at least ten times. The CDR3 spells CASSLPQARYGYTF. CDR3 nucleotide sequence: TGTGCCAGCAGCTTACCACAAGCGCGCTATGGCTACACCTTC. The gene calls are TRBV11-2 and TRBJ1-2, with D unresolved. Trimming cost V 2 bases and J 4 bases, with 11 bases left between them. Germline loops: CDR1 SGHAT, CDR2 FQNNGV. The length of the CDR3 is 14 residues.

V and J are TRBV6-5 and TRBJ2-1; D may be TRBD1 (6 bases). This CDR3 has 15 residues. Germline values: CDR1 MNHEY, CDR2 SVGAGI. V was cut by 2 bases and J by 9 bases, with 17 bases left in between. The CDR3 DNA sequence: TGTGCCAGCAGTTACGGGGGTTTAAGGGGGTCTGAGCAGTTCTTC. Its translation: CASSYGGLRGSEQFF.

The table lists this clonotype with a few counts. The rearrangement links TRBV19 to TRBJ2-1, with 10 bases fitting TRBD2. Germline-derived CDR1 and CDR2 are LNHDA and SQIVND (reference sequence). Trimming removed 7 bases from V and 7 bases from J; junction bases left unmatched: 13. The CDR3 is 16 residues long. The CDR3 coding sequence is TGTGCCAGTAAGGAAGGAGCGGGAGGGCCTTGGAATGAGCAGTTCTTC. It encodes CASKEGAGGPWNEQFF.

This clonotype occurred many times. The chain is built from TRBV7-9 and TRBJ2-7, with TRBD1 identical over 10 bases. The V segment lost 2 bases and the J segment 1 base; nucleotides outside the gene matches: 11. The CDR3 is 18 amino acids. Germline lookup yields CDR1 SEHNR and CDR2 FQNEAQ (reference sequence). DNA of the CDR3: TGTGCCAGCAGCTTATTCCCCCCGGGGACAGGGGATTCCTACGAGCAGTACTTC. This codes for CASSLFPPGTGDSYEQYF.

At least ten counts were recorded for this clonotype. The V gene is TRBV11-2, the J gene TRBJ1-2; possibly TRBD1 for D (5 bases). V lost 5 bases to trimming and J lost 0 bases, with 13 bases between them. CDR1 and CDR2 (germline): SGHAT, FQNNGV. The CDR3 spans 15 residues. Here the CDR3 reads CASSAHRRSNYGYTF. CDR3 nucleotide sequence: TGTGCCAGCAGCGCCCACAGGCGGTCTAACTATGGCTACACCTTC. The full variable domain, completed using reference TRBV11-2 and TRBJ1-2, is EAGVAQSPRYKIIEKRQSVAFWCNPISGHATLYWYQQILGQGPKLLIQFQNNGVVDDSQLPKDRFSAERLKGVDSTLKIQPAKLEDSAVYLCASSAHRRSNYGYTFGSGTRLTVV.

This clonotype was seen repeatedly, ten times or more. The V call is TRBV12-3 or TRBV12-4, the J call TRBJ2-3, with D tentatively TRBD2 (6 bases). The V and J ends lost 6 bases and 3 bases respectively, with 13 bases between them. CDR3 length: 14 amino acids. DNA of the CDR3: TGTGCCAGCAGGGAGGGTCTAGGGACAGATACGCAGTATTTT. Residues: CASREGLGTDTQYF.

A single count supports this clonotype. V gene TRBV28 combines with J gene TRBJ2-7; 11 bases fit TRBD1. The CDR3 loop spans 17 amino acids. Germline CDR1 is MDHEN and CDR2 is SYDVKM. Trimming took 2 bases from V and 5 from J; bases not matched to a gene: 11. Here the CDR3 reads CASSLNRGTGGADEQYF. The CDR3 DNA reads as TGTGCCAGCAGTTTAAATAGAGGGACAGGGGGGGCCGACGAGCAGTACTTC.

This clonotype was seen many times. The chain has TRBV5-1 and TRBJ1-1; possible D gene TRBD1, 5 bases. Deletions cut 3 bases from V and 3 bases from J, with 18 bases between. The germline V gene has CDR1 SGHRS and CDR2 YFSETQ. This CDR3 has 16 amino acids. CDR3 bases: TGCGCCAGCAGCTCCTGGGGGAGAGCGAGTGACACTGAAGCTTTCTTT. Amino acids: CASSSWGRASDTEAFF.

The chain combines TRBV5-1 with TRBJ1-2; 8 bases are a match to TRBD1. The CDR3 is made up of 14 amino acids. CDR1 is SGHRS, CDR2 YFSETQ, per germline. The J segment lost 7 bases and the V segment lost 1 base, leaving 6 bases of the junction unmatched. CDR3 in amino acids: CASSLSGGEIGYTF. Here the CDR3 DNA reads TGCGCCAGCAGCTTGTCAGGGGGCGAGATTGGCTACACCTTC.

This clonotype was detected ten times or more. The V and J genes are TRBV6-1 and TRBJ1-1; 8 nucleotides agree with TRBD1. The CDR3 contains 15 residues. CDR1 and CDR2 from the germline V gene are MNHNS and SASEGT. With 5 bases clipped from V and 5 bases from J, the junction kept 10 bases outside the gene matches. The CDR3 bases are TGTGCCAGCAGTCCTCCCGGGGACAGGCGTACTGAAGCTTTCTTT. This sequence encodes CASSPPGDRRTEAFF.

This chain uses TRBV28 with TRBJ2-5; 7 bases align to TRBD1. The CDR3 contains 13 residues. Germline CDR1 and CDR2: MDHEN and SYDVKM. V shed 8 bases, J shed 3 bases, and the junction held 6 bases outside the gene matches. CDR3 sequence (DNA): TGTGCCAGCGGAGTTGGGACAGAAGAGACCCAGTACTTC. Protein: CASGVGTEETQYF.

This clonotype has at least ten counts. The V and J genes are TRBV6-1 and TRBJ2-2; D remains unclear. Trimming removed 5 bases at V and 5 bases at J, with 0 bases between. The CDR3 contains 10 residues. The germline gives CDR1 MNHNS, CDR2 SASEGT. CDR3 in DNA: TGTGCCAGCAGTACCGGGGAGCTGTTTTTT. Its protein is CASSTGELFF.

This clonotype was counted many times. The CDR3 here is CASSFSGLHTGELFF. The CDR3 DNA follows: TGTGCCAGCAGCTTTTCGGGACTCCACACCGGGGAGCTGTTTTTT. This chain connects TRBV5-6 to TRBJ2-2; maybe TRBD2 (6 bases). CDR1 is SGHDT, CDR2 YYEEEE, per germline. Deletions cut 2 bases from V and 3 bases from J, with 11 bases between. This CDR3 region has 15 residues.

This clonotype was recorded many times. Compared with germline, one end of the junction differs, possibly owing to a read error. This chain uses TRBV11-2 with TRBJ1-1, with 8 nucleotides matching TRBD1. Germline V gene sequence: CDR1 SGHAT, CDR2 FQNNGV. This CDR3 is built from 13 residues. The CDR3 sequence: CASSLDRGSEAFF. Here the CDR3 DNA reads TGTGCCAGCAGCCTAGACAGGGGTTCTGAAGCTTTCTTT.

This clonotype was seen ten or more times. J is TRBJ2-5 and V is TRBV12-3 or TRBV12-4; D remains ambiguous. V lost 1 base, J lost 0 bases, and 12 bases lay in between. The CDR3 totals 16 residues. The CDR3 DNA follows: TGTGCCAGCAGTTTAGAGTTCCTGGCCGACCAAGAGACCCAGTACTTC. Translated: CASSLEFLADQETQYF.